These 12 T cell receptor beta chains share one sample of origin, sequenced in a study of shared clonotypes between healthy human individuals. Naive CD8 cells were CD45RO-negative, positively selected for CCR7, excluding terminally differentiated effector memory CD45RA+ cells. Produced via immunoSEQ multiplex PCR; TCRdb's table is partial and in-frame only. This sample yields about 2,100,000 clones, of which 85% to 95% are seen a single time; around 1.7% belongs to the top ten. Input material: naive CD8+ T cells from PBMCs. Receptor source: a man aged 18 to 29 in good health. Some clones in this sample may be carry-over from other donors' samples.

The chain carries TRBV5-1 and TRBJ2-1; 12 bases fit TRBD2. Germline V gene data show CDR1 as SGHRS and CDR2 as YFSETQ. Trimming took 4 bases from V and 6 from J; bases not matched to a gene: 14. This CDR3 contains 18 residues. Written as DNA, the CDR3 is TGCGCCAGCAGCCCTGGGCCCCGACTAGCGGGAGATATCAATGAGCAGTTCTTC. This translates into CASSPGPRLAGDINEQFF. Together with reference TRBV5-1 and TRBJ2-1, the CDR3 gives the full variable domain: KAGVTQTPRYLIKTRGQQVTLSCSPISGHRSVSWYQQTPGQGLQFLFEYFSETQRNKGNFPGRFSGRQFSNSRSEMNVSTLELGDSALYLCASSPGPRLAGDINEQFFGPGTRLTVL.

The V gene is TRBV4-1, the J gene TRBJ1-5; maybe TRBD1 (5 bases). Trimming left V 5 bases short and J 2 bases short, with 10 bases between. Per the germline V gene, CDR1 is MGHRA and CDR2 is YSYEKL. The CDR3 is made up of 14 amino acids. The chain's CDR3 is CASSLQEGNQPQHF. The CDR3 DNA is TGCGCCAGCAGCTTACAGGAGGGCAATCAGCCCCAGCATTTT.

The chain recombines TRBV7-2 with TRBJ2-1, with D unclear. Deletions cut 5 bases from V and 3 bases from J, with 8 bases between. Looked up from germline, CDR1 is SGHTA and CDR2 is FQGNSA. The CDR3 runs to 13 residues. Here the CDR3 reads CASSPRLYNEQFF. The CDR3 nucleotides read TGTGCCAGCAGCCCCCGACTCTACAATGAGCAGTTCTTC.

This chain connects TRBV9 to TRBJ1-2; D possibly corresponds to TRBD1 (6 bases). CDR1 is SGDLS and CDR2 is YYNGEE in the germline V gene. V was shortened by 10 bases and J by 4 bases, with 17 bases between the two germline ends. The length of the CDR3 is 13 residues. In DNA form, the CDR3 reads TGTGCCTCTCATGGGGGAGGGGGCTATGGCTACACCTTC. Translating it yields CASHGGGGYGYTF.

The chain is built from TRBV7-6 and TRBJ1-1; D unresolved. The CDR3 sequence is 15 residues long. Trimming stripped 5 bases from V and 0 bases from J, with 13 bases between. Germline V CDR1 and CDR2: SGHVS, FNYEAQ. The CDR3 DNA reads as TGTGCCAGCAGCCCCGAATCGACGGTGAACACTGAAGCTTTCTTT. Protein product: CASSPESTVNTEAFF.

The chain uses TRBV11-2 and TRBJ2-7; D is unresolved. Trimming removed 0 bases at V and 3 bases at J, with 15 bases between. Germline CDR1 is SGHAT and CDR2 is FQNNGV. This CDR3 region has 16 residues. The CDR3 spells CASSLEYGVDYYEQYF. The CDR3 DNA reads as TGTGCCAGCAGCTTAGAGTACGGAGTGGATTACTACGAGCAGTACTTC.

The CDR3 sequence: CACHGTPTPNTGELFF. DNA for the CDR3: TGTGCCTGTCACGGGACCCCTACCCCGAACACCGGGGAGCTGTTTTTT. V usage is TRBV19 and J usage is TRBJ2-2; D assignment may be TRBD1 or TRBD2 (5 bases each). Trimming took off 11 bases at V and 0 bases at J, with 19 bases between the two ends. CDR1 is LNHDA and CDR2 is SQIVND in the germline V gene (reference sequence). The length of the CDR3 is 16 residues.

The chain combines TRBV6-1 with TRBJ2-4; D possibly corresponds to TRBD2 (6 bases). CDR3 length: 15 residues. Germline CDR1 and CDR2: MNHNS and SASEGT. The V end was cut by 1 base, the J end by 0 bases, with 7 bases between. The chain's CDR3 is CASSEGGTAKNIQYF. The DNA of the CDR3 is TGTGCCAGCAGTGAAGGCGGGACAGCCAAAAACATTCAGTACTTC.

The rearrangement joins TRBV7-8 to TRBJ2-1; TRBD2 matches at 8 bases. The CDR3 has 14 residues. With V trimmed by 4 bases and J by 8 bases, 7 bases remained unmatched. Germline values: CDR1 SGHVS, CDR2 FQNEAQ. The CDR3 DNA follows: TGTGCCAGCAGCTACGGACTAGCCATGGATGAGCAGTTCTTC. Protein sequence: CASSYGLAMDEQFF.

V gene TRBV19 combines with J gene TRBJ2-6; 11 bases map to TRBD1. Per the germline V gene, CDR1 is LNHDA and CDR2 is SQIVND (reference sequence). V was clipped by 9 bases and J by 0 bases; unmatched bases: 4. The CDR3 covers 16 residues. CDR3 amino acids: CASRDRGYSGANVLTF. CDR3 DNA sequence: TGTGCCAGCCGGGACAGGGGGTACTCTGGGGCCAACGTCCTGACTTTC.

For the CDR3, the DNA is TGCAGCGTTGAAGATGAGGTGACAGTTGAAGCTTTCTTT. Protein: CSVEDEVTVEAFF. V usage is TRBV29-1 and J usage is TRBJ1-1; a weak D match, TRBD1 (5 bases). V was shortened by 0 bases and J by 7 bases, with 12 bases between the two germline ends. This CDR3 has 13 amino acids. The germline CDR1 and CDR2 sequences are SQVTM and ANQGSEA.

CDR3 in amino acids: CAWSVQREVPNEQFF. CDR3 DNA: TGTGCCTGGAGTGTACAGCGGGAGGTCCCCAATGAGCAGTTCTTC. V usage is TRBV30 and J usage is TRBJ2-1; 9 bases align to TRBD2. Trimming took 0 bases from V and 6 from J; bases not matched to a gene: 6. This CDR3 region has 15 residues. Germline V gene lookup returns CDR1 GTSNPN and CDR2 SVGIG (reference sequence).